This passage covers 30 T cell receptor beta chains from one sample sequenced in a study of blood T cell repertoires in COVID-19. The protocol was immunoSEQ multiplex PCR, while the TCRdb copy is restricted to in-frame clones and leaves out a portion. This table has some 150,000 clones, roughly 90% appearing once. The specimen sequenced was peripheral blood. Receptor source: a woman aged 55-69 years who had recovered from COVID-19.

This clone appeared a single time. The V and J genes are TRBV15 and TRBJ2-1, with D perhaps matching TRBD1 (5 bases). Trimming left V 0 bases short and J 10 bases short, with 19 bases between. Germline V lookup: CDR1 LNHNV, CDR2 YYDKDF (reference sequence). The CDR3 is 16 amino acids. The CDR3 sequence: CATSREGATWGSEQFF. In DNA, the CDR3 is TGTGCCACCAGCAGAGAAGGGGCGACCTGGGGCAGCGAGCAGTTCTTC.

The rearrangement joins TRBV7-3 to TRBJ1-2; 8 positions match TRBD1. V trimming: 5 bases; J trimming: 14 bases; junction bases outside the gene matches: 10. This CDR3 is 12 amino acids long. In germline, CDR1 is SGHTA, CDR2 FQGTGA. CDR3 coding DNA: TGTGCCAGCAGCGACGGACAGGGTAGTAAGACCTTC. Encoded protein: CASSDGQGSKTF.

This clone appeared a few times. The J gene is TRBJ1-2, the V gene TRBV27; 9 bases are shared with TRBD1. The V segment lost 5 bases and the J segment 1 base; nucleotides outside the gene matches: 2. Germline lookup yields CDR1 MNHEY and CDR2 SMNVEV (reference sequence). The CDR3 sequence is 14 residues long. CDR3 sequence (DNA): TGTGCCAGCAGTAAGGACAGGGGTAACTATGGCTACACCTTC. It codes for CASSKDRGNYGYTF.

The CDR3 DNA reads TGTGCCAGCAGCGTAGGGACAGGGGAGTTAGTGACTTTCTTT. Translated, it gives CASSVGTGELVTFF. This chain joins TRBV9 and TRBJ1-1; TRBD1 agrees at 9 bases. Per germline, CDR1 SGDLS and CDR2 YYNGEE. Trimming took 0 bases from V and 12 from J; bases not matched to a gene: 9. The CDR3 has 14 residues.

The CDR3 DNA reads TGCAGCGTCGCGGGACAGTATGGCTACACCTTC. The encoded protein is CSVAGQYGYTF. V usage is TRBV29-1 and J usage is TRBJ1-2, with TRBD1 identical over 7 bases. Trimming cost V 6 bases and J 5 bases; bases outside gene matches: 3. Per the germline V gene, CDR1 is SQVTM and CDR2 is ANQGSEA. The CDR3 totals 11 residues.

The V gene is TRBV5-1, the J gene TRBJ1-4; 8 positions agree with TRBD1. This CDR3 comprises 14 residues. Germline lookup yields CDR1 SGHRS and CDR2 YFSETQ. J gave up 7 bases and V 4 bases, and 6 bases lay outside the gene matches. In DNA form, the CDR3 reads TGCGCCAGCAGCAACACAGGGGGACCTGAAAAACTGTTTTTT. Translated: CASSNTGGPEKLFF. Together with reference TRBV5-1 and TRBJ1-4, the CDR3 gives the full variable domain: KAGVTQTPRYLIKTRGQQVTLSCSPISGHRSVSWYQQTPGQGLQFLFEYFSETQRNKGNFPGRFSGRQFSNSRSEMNVSTLELGDSALYLCASSNTGGPEKLFFGSGTQLSVL.

J is TRBJ2-1 and V is TRBV5-4; D uncertain. This CDR3 spans 14 amino acids. Germline assignment: CDR1 SGHNT and CDR2 YYREEE (reference sequence). V was pared by 9 bases and J by 4 bases, with 17 bases between. This CDR3 reads CATSPPTTYNEQFF. DNA of the CDR3: TGTGCCACCTCTCCCCCGACGACATACAATGAGCAGTTCTTC.

The chain is built from TRBV25-1 and TRBJ1-1, with D maybe TRBD1 (6 bases). CDR3 length: 12 amino acids. Germline V lookup: CDR1 MGHDK, CDR2 SYGVNS. V gave up 6 bases and J gave up 4 bases, with 9 bases separating them. The CDR3 nucleotides are TGTGCCAGCAGACAGGGAGTCACTGAAGCTTTCTTT. This encodes CASRQGVTEAFF.

This clone appeared a few times. The chain carries TRBV10-3 and TRBJ1-2; 7 positions agree with TRBD1. J gave up 5 bases and V 3 bases, and 6 bases lay outside the gene matches. The germline V gene encodes CDR1 ENHRY and CDR2 SYGVKD. This CDR3 is 14 amino acids long. CDR3 sequence: CAISEGGAVYGYTF. CDR3 DNA: TGTGCCATCAGTGAAGGGGGCGCTGTTTATGGCTACACCTTC.

V is TRBV11-2 and J is TRBJ2-1; TRBD2 agrees at 8 bases. From germline, CDR1 is SGHAT and CDR2 FQNNGV. The trim removed 5 bases at V and 8 bases at J, leaving 11 bases unmatched. CDR3 length: 15 residues. CDR3 coding DNA: TGTGCCAGCAGCCTCCCGGGGGGGGGCGACCATGAGCAGTTCTTC. Translation gives CASSLPGGGDHEQFF.

CDR3: CASSLEIGQGVSSPLHF. The CDR3 DNA reads TGCGCCAGCAGCTTGGAGATCGGACAGGGGGTCAGTTCACCCCTCCACTTT. The V call is TRBV5-1, the J call TRBJ1-6, with 10 bases aligning to TRBD1. Germline V lookup: CDR1 SGHRS, CDR2 YFSETQ. This CDR3 contains 17 residues. Trimming cost V 0 bases and J 9 bases; bases outside gene matches: 9. Drawing the rest from reference TRBV5-1 and TRBJ1-6, the complete variable domain is KAGVTQTPRYLIKTRGQQVTLSCSPISGHRSVSWYQQTPGQGLQFLFEYFSETQRNKGNFPGRFSGRQFSNSRSEMNVSTLELGDSALYLCASSLEIGQGVSSPLHFGNGTRLTVT.

This rearrangement joins TRBV19 to TRBJ1-1; D might be TRBD1 (5 bases). V was shortened by 7 bases and J by 0 bases, with 18 bases between the two germline ends. This CDR3 has 16 residues. CDR1 is LNHDA, CDR2 SQIVND, per germline (reference sequence). CDR3 sequence: CASKEGQRIMNTEAFF. The DNA for the CDR3 is TGTGCCAGTAAGGAGGGGCAGAGAATTATGAACACTGAAGCTTTCTTT.

J is TRBJ2-5 and V is TRBV3-1 (or the pseudogene TRBV3-2); 14 bases align to TRBD2. V gave up 2 bases and J gave up 7 bases; unmatched junction bases: 9. Germline V gene lookup returns CDR1 LGHDT and CDR2 YNNKEL (reference sequence). The CDR3 spans 17 residues. The CDR3 reads CASSQFSGTSGGGTQYF. CDR3 sequence (DNA): TGTGCCAGCAGCCAATTTTCCGGGACTAGCGGGGGAGGGACCCAGTACTTC.

This rearrangement joins TRBV9 to TRBJ2-1, with TRBD2 identical over 12 bases. CDR1 and CDR2 (germline): SGDLS, YYNGEE. The CDR3 totals 15 residues. J gave up 7 bases and V 2 bases, and 4 bases lay outside the gene matches. Here the CDR3 reads CASSVLAGGPNEQFF. The CDR3, as DNA: TGTGCCAGCAGCGTCCTAGCGGGGGGGCCGAATGAGCAGTTCTTC.

The chain couples TRBV5-4 to TRBJ1-3; perhaps TRBD1 as D (5 bases). Trimming removed 1 base from V and 9 bases from J, with 14 bases in between. Germline V gives CDR1 SGHNT, CDR2 YYREEE (reference sequence). The CDR3 runs 14 residues. CDR3 DNA sequence: TGTGCCAGCAGCTTGACGCAGGGTGGTGGCACCATATATTTT. Its translation: CASSLTQGGGTIYF. Complete variable domain (other parts from reference TRBV5-4 and TRBJ1-3): ETGVTQSPTHLIKTRGQQVTLRCSSQSGHNTVSWYQQALGQGPQFIFQYYREEENGRGNFPPRFSGLQFPNYSSELNVNALELDDSALYLCASSLTQGGGTIYFGEGSWLTVV.

This chain links TRBV7-3 with TRBJ1-1, with 9 nucleotides matching TRBD1. Germline CDR1 reads SGHTA; CDR2 reads FQGTGA. The CDR3 is made up of 15 amino acids. The J segment lost 3 bases and the V segment lost 4 bases, leaving 6 bases of the junction unmatched. The CDR3 sequence is CASSWEGDRDTEAFF. The CDR3 DNA reads TGTGCCAGCAGCTGGGAGGGGGACAGGGACACTGAAGCTTTCTTT.

This chain connects TRBV29-1 to TRBJ2-7; TRBD2 is a possible D gene (7 bases). This CDR3 is built from 16 residues. Trimming left V 1 base short and J 3 bases short, with 19 bases between. CDR1 and CDR2 (germline): SQVTM, ANQGSEA. The CDR3 reads CSVEVRGDNPYYEQYF. The CDR3, as DNA: TGCAGCGTTGAAGTCCGGGGGGACAACCCTTACTACGAGCAGTACTTC.

The V gene is TRBV4-3, the J gene TRBJ1-1; D not certain. V lost 1 base and J 6 bases, leaving 9 bases between the germline ends. The V gene's germline CDR1 is LGHNA and CDR2 YSLEER. This CDR3 has 13 amino acids. The CDR3 is CASSQVRAAEAFF. The CDR3 DNA reads as TGCGCCAGCAGCCAAGTGAGGGCGGCTGAAGCTTTCTTT.

The rearrangement links TRBV5-1 to TRBJ1-4; unclear D gene. Per germline, CDR1 SGHRS and CDR2 YFSETQ. The CDR3 is 16 residues long. Trimming shortened V by 0 bases and J by 7 bases, and 16 bases separated the two germline ends. CDR3 sequence (DNA): TGCGCCAGCAGCTTGGGTGGTTTTCCGCGGAGTGAAAAACTGTTTTTT. This sequence encodes CASSLGGFPRSEKLFF.

The chain uses TRBV28 and TRBJ1-1, with TRBD1 matching 10 bases. The CDR3 consists of 15 residues. The V gene end was trimmed by 5 bases and the J gene end by 5 bases; junction bases not matched to a gene: 8. The germline CDR1 and CDR2 sequences are MDHEN and SYDVKM. The CDR3 nucleotides read TGTGCCAGCAGTCCACAGACAGGGGGCAAAACTGAAGCTTTCTTT. Translation gives CASSPQTGGKTEAFF. The complete variable domain, with remaining parts taken from reference TRBV28 and TRBJ1-1, reads DVKVTQSSRYLVKRTGEKVFLECVQDMDHENMFWYRQDPGLGLRLIYFSYDVKMKEKGDIPEGYSVSREKKERFSLILESASTNQTSMYLCASSPQTGGKTEAFFGQGTRLTVV.

CDR3 bases: TGTGCCAGCAGCCAAGCATCTAGCGGGGGGTTTAATGAGCAGTTCTTC. Encoded protein: CASSQASSGGFNEQFF. This chain connects TRBV4-2 to TRBJ2-1, with TRBD2 matching 11 bases. The trim removed 1 base at V and 7 bases at J, leaving 6 bases unmatched. CDR1 is LGHNA and CDR2 is YNFKEQ in the germline V gene. The CDR3 length is 16 residues.

The CDR3 region has the DNA TGTGCCAGTAGTATAGATCCAGGAGGTCGCAAAAACATTCAGTACTTC. Its translation is CASSIDPGGRKNIQYF. The V gene is TRBV19, the J gene TRBJ2-4, with a weak D call TRBD2 (5 bases). Trimming left V 0 bases short and J 3 bases short, with 12 bases between. Germline V gene data show CDR1 as LNHDA and CDR2 as SQIVND (reference sequence). There are 16 residues in the CDR3. The full variable domain, completed using reference TRBV19 and TRBJ2-4, is DGGITQSPKYLFRKEGQNVTLSCEQNLNHDAMYWYRQDPGQGLRLIYYSQIVNDFQKGDIAEGYSVSREKKESFPLTVTSAQKNPTAFYLCASSIDPGGRKNIQYFGAGTRLSVL.

The rearrangement uses TRBV3-1 (or the pseudogene TRBV3-2) and TRBJ2-3; D is possibly TRBD1 (6 bases). V dropped 1 base and J dropped 7 bases, with 12 bases sitting between them. This CDR3 region has 14 residues. The germline gives CDR1 LGHDT, CDR2 YNNKEL (reference sequence). The CDR3 region is CASSQGGPINTQYF. The CDR3 bases are TGTGCCAGCAGCCAAGGGGGGCCTATAAATACGCAGTATTTT.

The chain carries TRBV4-2 and TRBJ1-4; no reliable D call. This CDR3 is 15 amino acids long. Germline V CDR1 and CDR2: LGHNA, YNFKEQ. V lost 4 bases and J lost 7, with 16 bases in between. The CDR3 here is CASSRWSQDLEKLFF. The CDR3 DNA reads as TGTGCCAGCAGCCGCTGGTCTCAGGATCTTGAAAAACTGTTTTTT.

This chain joins TRBV3-1 (or the pseudogene TRBV3-2) and TRBJ2-7; 9 bases are a match to TRBD1. This CDR3 spans 14 amino acids. Germline trimming cut 4 bases from V and 5 bases from J; bases unmatched to any gene: 6. Germline V gene lookup returns CDR1 LGHDT and CDR2 YNNKEL (reference sequence). CDR3 protein: CASSLGTGRDEQYF. The CDR3 coding sequence is TGTGCCAGCAGCCTAGGGACAGGGAGGGACGAGCAGTACTTC.

This clone was recorded a few times. The chain uses TRBV19 and TRBJ1-1; D not resolved. Germline V gene sequence: CDR1 LNHDA, CDR2 SQIVND (reference sequence). This CDR3 is built from 15 residues. V lost 3 bases to trimming and J lost 8 bases, with 19 bases between them. The CDR3 DNA follows: TGTGCCAGTAGTATCAGTGGGAGCAGTTTGTACGAAGCTTTCTTT. It is translated as CASSISGSSLYEAFF. Full variable domain (missing parts from reference TRBV19 and TRBJ1-1): DGGITQSPKYLFRKEGQNVTLSCEQNLNHDAMYWYRQDPGQGLRLIYYSQIVNDFQKGDIAEGYSVSREKKESFPLTVTSAQKNPTAFYLCASSISGSSLYEAFFGQGTRLTVV.

V usage is TRBV28 and J usage is TRBJ1-2; D gene unclear. V was cut by 5 bases and J by 1 base, with 11 bases left in between. The CDR3 runs 14 residues. CDR1 and CDR2 from the germline V gene are MDHEN and SYDVKM. CDR3 sequence: CASSEPAGNYGYTF. The DNA of the CDR3 is TGTGCCAGCAGTGAGCCCGCGGGTAACTATGGCTACACCTTC.

This chain joins TRBV7-9 and TRBJ2-3, with D possibly being TRBD1 (6 bases). V shed 5 bases and J shed 4 bases, with 13 bases lying between them. The CDR3 runs 14 residues. Germline V CDR1 and CDR2: SEHNR, FQNEAQ (reference sequence). CDR3 in DNA: TGTGCCAGCAGCACGGGACAAATTGCAGATACGCAGTATTTT. Encoded protein: CASSTGQIADTQYF.

This chain links TRBV10-3 with TRBJ2-2; tentative D call: TRBD1 (7 bases). Germline CDR1 reads ENHRY; CDR2 reads SYGVKD. CDR3 size: 13 residues. Trimming left V 11 bases short and J 4 bases short, with 14 bases between. The CDR3: CASTGTGTGELFF. CDR3 DNA: TGTGCCTCGACAGGGACTGGCACCGGGGAGCTGTTTTTT.

This chain joins TRBV11-2 and TRBJ1-3; D is undetermined. The CDR3 contains 16 residues. V lost 1 base and J 3 bases, leaving 13 bases between the germline ends. Germline V lookup: CDR1 SGHAT, CDR2 FQNNGV. This CDR3 is CASSLVFGIGGNTIYF. The CDR3 DNA reads TGTGCCAGCAGCTTAGTGTTCGGGATAGGTGGAAACACCATATATTTT.